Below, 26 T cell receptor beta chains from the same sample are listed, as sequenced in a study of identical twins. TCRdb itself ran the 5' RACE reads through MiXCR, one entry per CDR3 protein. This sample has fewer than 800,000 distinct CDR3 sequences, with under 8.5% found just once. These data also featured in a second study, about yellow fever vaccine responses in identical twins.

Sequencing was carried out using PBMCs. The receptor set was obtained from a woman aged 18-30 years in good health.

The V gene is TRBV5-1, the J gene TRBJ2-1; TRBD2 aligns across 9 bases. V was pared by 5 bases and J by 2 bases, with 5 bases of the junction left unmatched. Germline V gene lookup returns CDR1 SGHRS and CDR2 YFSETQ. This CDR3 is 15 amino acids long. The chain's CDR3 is CASRAGGQAYNEQFF. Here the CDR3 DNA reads TGCGCCAGCAGGGCGGGGGGGCAAGCCTACAATGAGCAGTTCTTC. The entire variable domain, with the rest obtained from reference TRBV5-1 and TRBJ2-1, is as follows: KAGVTQTPRYLIKTRGQQVTLSCSPISGHRSVSWYQQTPGQGLQFLFEYFSETQRNKGNFPGRFSGRQFSNSRSEMNVSTLELGDSALYLCASRAGGQAYNEQFFGPGTRLTVL.

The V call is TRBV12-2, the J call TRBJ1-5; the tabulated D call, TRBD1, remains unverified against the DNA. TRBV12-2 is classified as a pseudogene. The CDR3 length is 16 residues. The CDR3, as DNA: TGTGCAAGTCGCTTTTATTACAGGGTGCGAAATCAGCCCCAGCATTTT. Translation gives CASRFYYRVRNQPQHF.

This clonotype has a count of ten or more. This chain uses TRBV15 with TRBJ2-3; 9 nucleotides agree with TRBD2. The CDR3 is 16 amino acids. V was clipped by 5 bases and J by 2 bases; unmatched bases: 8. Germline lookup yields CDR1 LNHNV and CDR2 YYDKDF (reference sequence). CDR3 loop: CATSVGLAGSTDTQYF. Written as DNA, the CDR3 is TGTGCCACCAGCGTAGGTCTAGCGGGGTCCACAGATACGCAGTATTTT.

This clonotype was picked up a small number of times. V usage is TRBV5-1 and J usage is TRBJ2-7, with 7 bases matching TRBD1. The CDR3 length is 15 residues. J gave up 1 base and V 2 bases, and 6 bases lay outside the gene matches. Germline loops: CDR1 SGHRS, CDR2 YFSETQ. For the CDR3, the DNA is TGCGCCAGCAGCTTCAGTTGGGACAGTTCCTACGAGCAGTACTTC. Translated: CASSFSWDSSYEQYF.

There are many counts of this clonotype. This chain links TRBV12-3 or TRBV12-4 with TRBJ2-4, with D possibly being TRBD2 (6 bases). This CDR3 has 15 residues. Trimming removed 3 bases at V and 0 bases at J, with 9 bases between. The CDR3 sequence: CASSLPGLAKNIQYF. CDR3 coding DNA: TGTGCCAGCAGTTTGCCGGGACTAGCCAAAAACATTCAGTACTTC.

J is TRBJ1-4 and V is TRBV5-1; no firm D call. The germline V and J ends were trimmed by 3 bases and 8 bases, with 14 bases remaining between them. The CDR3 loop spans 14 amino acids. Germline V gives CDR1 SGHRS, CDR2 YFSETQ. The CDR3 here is CASSSGAAGEKLFF. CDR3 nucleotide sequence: TGCGCCAGCAGCTCAGGAGCGGCGGGAGAAAAACTGTTTTTT. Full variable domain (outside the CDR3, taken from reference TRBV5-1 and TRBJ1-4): KAGVTQTPRYLIKTRGQQVTLSCSPISGHRSVSWYQQTPGQGLQFLFEYFSETQRNKGNFPGRFSGRQFSNSRSEMNVSTLELGDSALYLCASSSGAAGEKLFFGSGTQLSVL.

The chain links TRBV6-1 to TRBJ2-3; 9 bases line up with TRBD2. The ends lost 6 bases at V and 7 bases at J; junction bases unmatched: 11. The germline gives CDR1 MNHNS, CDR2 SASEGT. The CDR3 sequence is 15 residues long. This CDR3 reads CASRASGAPQNTQYF. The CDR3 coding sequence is TGTGCCAGCAGGGCTAGCGGGGCCCCTCAAAATACGCAGTATTTT.

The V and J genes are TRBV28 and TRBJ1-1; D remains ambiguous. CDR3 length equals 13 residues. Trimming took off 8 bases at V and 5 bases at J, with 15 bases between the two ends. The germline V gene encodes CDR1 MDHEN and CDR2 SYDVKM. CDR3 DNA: TGTGCCAGCTTGGGAACAGTCCGTACTGAAGCTTTCTTT. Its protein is CASLGTVRTEAFF.

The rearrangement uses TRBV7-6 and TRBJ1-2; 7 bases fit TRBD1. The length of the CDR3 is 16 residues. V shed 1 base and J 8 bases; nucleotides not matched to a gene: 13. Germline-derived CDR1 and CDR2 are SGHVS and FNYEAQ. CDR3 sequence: CASSLEYKTGDSGYTF. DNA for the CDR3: TGTGCCAGCAGCTTAGAGTATAAAACAGGGGATTCGGGCTACACCTTC.

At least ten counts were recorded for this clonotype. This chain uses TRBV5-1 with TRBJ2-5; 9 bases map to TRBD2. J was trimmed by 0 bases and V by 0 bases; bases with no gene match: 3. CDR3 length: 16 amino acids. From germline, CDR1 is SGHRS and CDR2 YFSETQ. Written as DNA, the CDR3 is TGCGCCAGCAGCTTGGCGCTAGCGGGGTACCAAGAGACCCAGTACTTC. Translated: CASSLALAGYQETQYF. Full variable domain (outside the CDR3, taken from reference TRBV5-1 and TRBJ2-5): KAGVTQTPRYLIKTRGQQVTLSCSPISGHRSVSWYQQTPGQGLQFLFEYFSETQRNKGNFPGRFSGRQFSNSRSEMNVSTLELGDSALYLCASSLALAGYQETQYFGPGTRLLVL.

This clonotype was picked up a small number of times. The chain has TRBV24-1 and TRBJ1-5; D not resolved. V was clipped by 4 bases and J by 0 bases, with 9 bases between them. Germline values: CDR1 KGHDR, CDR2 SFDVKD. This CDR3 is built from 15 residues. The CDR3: CATSDQTVSNQPQHF. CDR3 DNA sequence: TGTGCCACCAGTGACCAGACGGTTAGCAATCAGCCCCAGCATTTT.

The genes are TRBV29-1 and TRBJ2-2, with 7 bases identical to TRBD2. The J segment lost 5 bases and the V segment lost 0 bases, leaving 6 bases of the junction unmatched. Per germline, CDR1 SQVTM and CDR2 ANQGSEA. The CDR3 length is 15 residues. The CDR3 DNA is TGCAGCGTTGAAGATGTGGGGGGGGGAACCGGGGAGCTGTTTTTT. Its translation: CSVEDVGGGTGELFF.

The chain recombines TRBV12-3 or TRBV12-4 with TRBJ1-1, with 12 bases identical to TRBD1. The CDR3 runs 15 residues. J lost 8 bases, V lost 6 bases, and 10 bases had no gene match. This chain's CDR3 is CASSPTGQGAGEAFF. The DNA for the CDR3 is TGTGCCAGCAGCCCCACGGGACAGGGGGCCGGAGAAGCTTTCTTT.

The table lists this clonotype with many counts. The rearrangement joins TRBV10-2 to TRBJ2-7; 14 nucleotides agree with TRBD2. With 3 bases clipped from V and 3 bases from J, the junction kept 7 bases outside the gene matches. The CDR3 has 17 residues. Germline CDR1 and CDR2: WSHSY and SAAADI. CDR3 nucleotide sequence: TGCGCCAGCAGTGACGGGGGACTAGCGGGAGCCTTCTACGAGCAGTACTTC. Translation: CASSDGGLAGAFYEQYF.

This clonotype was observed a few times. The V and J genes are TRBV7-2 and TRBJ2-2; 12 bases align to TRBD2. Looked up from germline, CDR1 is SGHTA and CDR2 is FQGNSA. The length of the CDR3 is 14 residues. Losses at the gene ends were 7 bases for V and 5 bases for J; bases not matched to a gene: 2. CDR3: CASTLAGGTGELFF. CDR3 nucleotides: TGTGCCAGCACACTAGCGGGAGGTACCGGGGAGCTGTTTTTT.

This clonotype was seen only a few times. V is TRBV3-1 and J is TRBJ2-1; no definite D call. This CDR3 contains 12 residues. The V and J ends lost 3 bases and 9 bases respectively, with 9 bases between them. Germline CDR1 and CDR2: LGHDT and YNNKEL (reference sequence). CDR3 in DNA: TGTGCCAGCAGCCATGCCGGAAGTGAGCAGTTCTTC. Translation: CASSHAGSEQFF.

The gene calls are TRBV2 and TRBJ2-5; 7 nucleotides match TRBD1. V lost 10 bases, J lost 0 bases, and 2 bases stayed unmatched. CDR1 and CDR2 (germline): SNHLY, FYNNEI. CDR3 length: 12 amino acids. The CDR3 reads CATTGDQETQYF. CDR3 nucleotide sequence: TGTGCCACCACAGGGGACCAAGAGACCCAGTACTTC.

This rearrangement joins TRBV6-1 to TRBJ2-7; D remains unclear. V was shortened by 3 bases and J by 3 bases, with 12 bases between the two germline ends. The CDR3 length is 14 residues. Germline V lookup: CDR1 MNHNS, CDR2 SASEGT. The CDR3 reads CASSEGNTFYEQYV. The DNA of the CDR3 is TGTGCCAGCAGTGAGGGGAATACCTTCTACGAGCAGTACGTC.

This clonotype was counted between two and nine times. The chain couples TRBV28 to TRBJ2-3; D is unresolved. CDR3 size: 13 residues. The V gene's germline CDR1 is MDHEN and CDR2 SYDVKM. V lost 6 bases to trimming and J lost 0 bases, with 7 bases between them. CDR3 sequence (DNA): TGTGCCAGCAGGTCCCCTAGCACAGATACGCAGTATTTT. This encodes CASRSPSTDTQYF.

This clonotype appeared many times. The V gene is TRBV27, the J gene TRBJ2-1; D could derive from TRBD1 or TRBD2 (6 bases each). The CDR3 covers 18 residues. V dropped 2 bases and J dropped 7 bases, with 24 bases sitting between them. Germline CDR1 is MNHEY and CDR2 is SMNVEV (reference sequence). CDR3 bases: TGTGCCAGCAGTTTACGGGACTTCTCACTGGGGGCAGGAAATGAGCAGTTCTTC. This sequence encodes CASSLRDFSLGAGNEQFF.

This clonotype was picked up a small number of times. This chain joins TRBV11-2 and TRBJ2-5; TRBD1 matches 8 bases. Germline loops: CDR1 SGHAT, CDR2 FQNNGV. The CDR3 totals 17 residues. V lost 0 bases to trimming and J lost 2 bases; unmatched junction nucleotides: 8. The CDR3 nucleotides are TGTGCCAGCAGCTTAGATTGGTCAGGGGGCGGACAAGAGACCCAGTACTTC. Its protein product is CASSLDWSGGGQETQYF.

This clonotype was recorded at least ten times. The CDR3, as DNA: TGTGCCAGCAGGAGGACAGGGAACTATGGCTACACCTTC. It yields the protein CASRRTGNYGYTF. The chain links TRBV28 to TRBJ1-2; TRBD1 agrees at 8 bases. CDR1 MDHEN and CDR2 SYDVKM come from the germline V gene. The V segment lost 6 bases and the J segment 2 bases; nucleotides outside the gene matches: 2. The CDR3 contains 13 residues.

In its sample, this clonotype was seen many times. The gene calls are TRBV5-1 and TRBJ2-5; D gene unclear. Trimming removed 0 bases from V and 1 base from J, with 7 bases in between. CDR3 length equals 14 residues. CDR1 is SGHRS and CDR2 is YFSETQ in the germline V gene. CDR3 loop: CASSLGAIQETQYF. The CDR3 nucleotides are TGCGCCAGCAGCTTGGGTGCTATCCAAGAGACCCAGTACTTC.

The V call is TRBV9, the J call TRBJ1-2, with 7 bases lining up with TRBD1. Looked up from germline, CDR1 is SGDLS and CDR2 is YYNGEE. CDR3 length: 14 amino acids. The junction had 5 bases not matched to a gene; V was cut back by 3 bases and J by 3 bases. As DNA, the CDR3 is TGTGCCAGCAGCGGTTACAGGGGTGACTATGGCTACACCTTC. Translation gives CASSGYRGDYGYTF.

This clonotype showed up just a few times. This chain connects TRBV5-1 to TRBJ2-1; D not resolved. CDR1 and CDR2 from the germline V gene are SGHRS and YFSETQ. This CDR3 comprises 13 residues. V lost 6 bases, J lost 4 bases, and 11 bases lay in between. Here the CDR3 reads CASKVAEYNEQFF. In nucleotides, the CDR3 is TGCGCCAGCAAGGTGGCAGAGTACAATGAGCAGTTCTTC.

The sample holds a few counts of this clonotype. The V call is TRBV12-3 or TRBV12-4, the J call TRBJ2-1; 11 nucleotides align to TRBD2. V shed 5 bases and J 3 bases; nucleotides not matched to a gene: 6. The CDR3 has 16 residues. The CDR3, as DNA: TGTGCCAGCAGTCTGCCGGGACTAGCGGTCTACAATGAGCAGTTCTTC. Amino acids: CASSLPGLAVYNEQFF.